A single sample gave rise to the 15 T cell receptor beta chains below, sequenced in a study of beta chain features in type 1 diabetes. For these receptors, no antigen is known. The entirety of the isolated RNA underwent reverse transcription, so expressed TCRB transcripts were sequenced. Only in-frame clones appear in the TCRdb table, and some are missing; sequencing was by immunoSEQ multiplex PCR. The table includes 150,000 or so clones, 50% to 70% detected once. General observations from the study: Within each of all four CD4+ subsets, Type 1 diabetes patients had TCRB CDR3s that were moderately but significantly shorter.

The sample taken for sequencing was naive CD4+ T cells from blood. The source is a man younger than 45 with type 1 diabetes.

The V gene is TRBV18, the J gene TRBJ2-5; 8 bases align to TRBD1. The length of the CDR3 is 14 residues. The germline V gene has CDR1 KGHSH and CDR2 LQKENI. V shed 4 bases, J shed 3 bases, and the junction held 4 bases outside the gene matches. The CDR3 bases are TGTGCCAGCTCACTTAAGGACAGGGAAGAGACCCAGTACTTC. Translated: CASSLKDREETQYF.

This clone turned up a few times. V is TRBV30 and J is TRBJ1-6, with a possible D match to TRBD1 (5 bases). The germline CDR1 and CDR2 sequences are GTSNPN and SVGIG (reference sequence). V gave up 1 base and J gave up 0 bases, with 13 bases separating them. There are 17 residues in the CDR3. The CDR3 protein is CAWSGDRTSSYNSPLHF. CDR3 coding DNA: TGTGCCTGGAGTGGGGACCGGACAAGCTCCTATAATTCACCCCTCCACTTT.

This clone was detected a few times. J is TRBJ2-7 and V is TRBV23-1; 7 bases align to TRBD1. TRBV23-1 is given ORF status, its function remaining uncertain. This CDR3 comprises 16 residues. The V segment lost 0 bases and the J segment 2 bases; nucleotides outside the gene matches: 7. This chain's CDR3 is CASSQSGRTGPYEQYF. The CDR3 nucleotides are TGCGCCAGCAGTCAATCAGGACGGACAGGTCCCTACGAGCAGTACTTC.

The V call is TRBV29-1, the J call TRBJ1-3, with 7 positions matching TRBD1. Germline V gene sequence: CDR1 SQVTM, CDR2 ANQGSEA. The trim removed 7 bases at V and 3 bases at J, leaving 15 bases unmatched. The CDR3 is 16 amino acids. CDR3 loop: CSGIKGGSRHGNTIYF. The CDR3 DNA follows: TGCAGCGGAATTAAAGGGGGCAGCCGGCATGGAAACACCATATATTTT.

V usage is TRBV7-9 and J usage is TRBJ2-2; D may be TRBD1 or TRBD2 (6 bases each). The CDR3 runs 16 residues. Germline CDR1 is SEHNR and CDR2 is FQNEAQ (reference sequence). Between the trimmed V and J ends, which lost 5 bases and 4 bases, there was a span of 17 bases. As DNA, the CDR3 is TGTGCCAGCAGCCACCGGGAACAGGGAGGCACCGGGGAGCTGTTTTTT. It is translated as CASSHREQGGTGELFF.

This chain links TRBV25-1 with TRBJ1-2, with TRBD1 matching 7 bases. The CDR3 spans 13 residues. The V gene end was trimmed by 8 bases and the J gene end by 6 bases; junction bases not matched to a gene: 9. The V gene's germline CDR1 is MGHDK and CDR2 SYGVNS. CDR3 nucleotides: TGTGCCAGCCGATCCGACAGGGTCGATGGCTACACCTTC. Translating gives CASRSDRVDGYTF.

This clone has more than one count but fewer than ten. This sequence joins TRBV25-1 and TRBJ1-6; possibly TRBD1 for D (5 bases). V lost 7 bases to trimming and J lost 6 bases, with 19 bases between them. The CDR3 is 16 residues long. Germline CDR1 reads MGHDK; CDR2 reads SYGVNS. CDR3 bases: TGTGCCAGCAAAGATCGTCGGGGGAGTGGTAATTCACCCCTCCACTTT. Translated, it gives CASKDRRGSGNSPLHF.

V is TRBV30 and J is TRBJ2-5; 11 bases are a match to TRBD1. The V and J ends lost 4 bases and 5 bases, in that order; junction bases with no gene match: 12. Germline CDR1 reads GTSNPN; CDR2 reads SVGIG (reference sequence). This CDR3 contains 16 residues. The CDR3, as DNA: TGTGCCTGGACTAGTTTAGGACAGGGGGCGTATGAGACCCAGTACTTC. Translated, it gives CAWTSLGQGAYETQYF.

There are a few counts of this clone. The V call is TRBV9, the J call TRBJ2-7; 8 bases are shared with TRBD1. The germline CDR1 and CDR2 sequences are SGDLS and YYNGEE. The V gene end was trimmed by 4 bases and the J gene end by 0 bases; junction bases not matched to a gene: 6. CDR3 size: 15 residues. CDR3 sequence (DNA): TGTGCCAGCAGCCCAGGGGGCTTTAGCTCCTACGAGCAGTACTTC. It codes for CASSPGGFSSYEQYF.

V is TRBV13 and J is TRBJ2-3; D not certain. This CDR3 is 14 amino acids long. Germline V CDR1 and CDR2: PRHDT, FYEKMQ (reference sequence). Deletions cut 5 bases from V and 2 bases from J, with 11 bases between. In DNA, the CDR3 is TGTGCCAGCAGCCCCGCCCCCGACACAGATACGCAGTATTTT. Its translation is CASSPAPDTDTQYF.

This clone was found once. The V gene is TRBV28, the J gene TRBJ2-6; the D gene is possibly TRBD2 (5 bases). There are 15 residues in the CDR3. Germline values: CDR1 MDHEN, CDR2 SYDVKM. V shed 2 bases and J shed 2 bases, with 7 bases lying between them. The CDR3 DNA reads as TGTGCCAGCAGTTTACCGGGGACTGGGGCCAACGTCCTGACTTTC. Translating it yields CASSLPGTGANVLTF.

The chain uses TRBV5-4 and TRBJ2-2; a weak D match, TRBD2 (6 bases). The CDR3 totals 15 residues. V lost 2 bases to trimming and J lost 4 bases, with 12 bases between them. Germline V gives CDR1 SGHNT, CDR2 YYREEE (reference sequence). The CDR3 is CASSFQDGGTGELFF. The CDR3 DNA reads TGTGCCAGCAGCTTTCAGGACGGGGGCACCGGGGAGCTGTTTTTT.

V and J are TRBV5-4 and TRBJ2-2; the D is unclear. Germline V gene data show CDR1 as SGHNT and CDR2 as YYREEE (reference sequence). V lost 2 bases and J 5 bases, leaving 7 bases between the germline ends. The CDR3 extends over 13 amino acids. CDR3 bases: TGTGCCAGCAGCTTTATTAGGACCGGGGAGCTGTTTTTT. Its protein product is CASSFIRTGELFF.

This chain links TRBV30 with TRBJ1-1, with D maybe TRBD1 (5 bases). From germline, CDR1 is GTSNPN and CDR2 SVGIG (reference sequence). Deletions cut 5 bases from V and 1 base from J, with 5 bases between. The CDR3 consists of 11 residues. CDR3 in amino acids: CAWGQNTEAFF. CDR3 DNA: TGTGCCTGGGGACAGAACACTGAAGCTTTCTTT. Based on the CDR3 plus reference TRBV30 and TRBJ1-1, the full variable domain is SQTIHQWPATLVQPVGSPLSLECTVEGTSNPNLYWYRQAAGRGLQLLFYSVGIGQISSEVPQNLSASRPQDRQFILSSKKLLLSDSGFYLCAWGQNTEAFFGQGTRLTVV.

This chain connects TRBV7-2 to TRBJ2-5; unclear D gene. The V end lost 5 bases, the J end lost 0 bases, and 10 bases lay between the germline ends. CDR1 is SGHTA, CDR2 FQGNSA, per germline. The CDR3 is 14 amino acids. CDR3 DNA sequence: TGTGCCAGCAGCCTGCCCCGGAACCAAGAGACCCAGTACTTC. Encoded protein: CASSLPRNQETQYF.